These 32 T cell receptor beta chains share one sample of origin, sequenced in a study of cytomegalovirus exposure and HLA in healthy donors. TCRdb's table, derived via immunoSEQ multiplex PCR, lists solely in-frame clones and lacks some. This sample carries roughly 260,000 clones, around nine tenths of them seen once, and the ten largest clones take 2.6%. Sequencing used PBMCs. The source of these receptors is a man in his late teens or twenties in good health and CMV-seronegative.

V usage is TRBV7-9 and J usage is TRBJ1-2; a possible D gene is TRBD1 (5 bases). This CDR3 region has 13 residues. V gave up 2 bases and J gave up 8 bases, with 12 bases separating them. CDR1 SEHNR and CDR2 FQNEAQ come from the germline V gene (reference sequence). CDR3 nucleotide sequence: TGTGCCAGCAGCTTACTTCCCAGGGAAGGCTACACCTTC. Protein: CASSLLPREGYTF.

This clone showed up just a few times. V and J are TRBV5-6 and TRBJ2-2; 10 bases are a match to TRBD2. Per the germline V gene, CDR1 is SGHDT and CDR2 is YYEEEE. Trimming took 3 bases from V and 1 from J; bases not matched to a gene: 3. This CDR3 has 16 amino acids. Here the CDR3 DNA reads TGTGCCAGCAGCTCGGGACTAGCGAAGAACACCGGGGAGCTGTTTTTT. The encoded protein is CASSSGLAKNTGELFF.

This clone was counted a few times. This chain links TRBV2 with TRBJ1-6; D not certain. The CDR3 extends over 14 amino acids. The V end lost 5 bases, the J end lost 11 bases, and 16 bases lay between the germline ends. The germline gives CDR1 SNHLY, CDR2 FYNNEI. Here the CDR3 DNA reads TGTGCCAGCAGTCCCCCCCGCCCCGAGGCACCCCTCCACTTT. Translated, it gives CASSPPRPEAPLHF.

This clone was counted between two and nine times. The V gene is TRBV15, the J gene TRBJ2-7, with D tentatively TRBD1 (6 bases). The CDR3 has 15 residues. CDR1 LNHNV and CDR2 YYDKDF come from the germline V gene (reference sequence). The V end was cut by 7 bases, the J end by 0 bases, with 16 bases between. The CDR3 reads CATKQGPGHSYEQYF. CDR3 in DNA: TGTGCCACCAAACAGGGTCCCGGTCACTCCTACGAGCAGTACTTC.

J is TRBJ2-1 and V is TRBV27, with 9 bases that match TRBD2. The CDR3 length is 16 residues. The germline V gene encodes CDR1 MNHEY and CDR2 SMNVEV (reference sequence). With 5 bases clipped from V and 6 bases from J, the junction kept 11 bases outside the gene matches. CDR3 loop: CASSPSSGNVGNEQFF. The CDR3 DNA sequence: TGTGCCAGCAGTCCTTCTAGCGGGAACGTGGGCAATGAGCAGTTCTTC.

The genes are TRBV28 and TRBJ2-5; 9 nucleotides align to TRBD2. V dropped 0 bases and J dropped 3; count of bases not matched to a gene: 2. This CDR3 spans 15 amino acids. Germline V lookup: CDR1 MDHEN, CDR2 SYDVKM. The CDR3 DNA is TGTGCCAGCAGTTTATGGACTAGCGGTGAAGAGACCCAGTACTTC. This encodes CASSLWTSGEETQYF.

The chain is built from TRBV7-2 and TRBJ2-3; possibly TRBD2 for D (6 bases). V was cut by 5 bases and J by 4 bases, with 13 bases left in between. The CDR3 length is 14 residues. Germline V gene lookup returns CDR1 SGHTA and CDR2 FQGNSA. The CDR3 DNA is TGTGCCAGCAGCCCCCAACTAGCTCCAGATACGCAGTATTTT. Translating gives CASSPQLAPDTQYF.

This chain links TRBV6-6 with TRBJ2-3; 8 bases map to TRBD2. The CDR3 consists of 16 residues. Germline lookup yields CDR1 MNHNY and CDR2 SVGAGI (reference sequence). Trimming at V came to 5 bases and at J to 5 bases, leaving 12 bases not matched to a gene. The CDR3 sequence: CASSPDGSGGLDTQYF. CDR3 sequence (DNA): TGTGCCAGCAGTCCCGATGGAAGCGGGGGTTTAGATACGCAGTATTTT.

V usage is TRBV4-3 and J usage is TRBJ2-7; 13 bases fit TRBD2. The CDR3 length is 16 residues. V lost 3 bases to trimming and J lost 6 bases; unmatched junction nucleotides: 8. Germline V gene sequence: CDR1 LGHNA, CDR2 YSLEER. CDR3 region: CASSHILAGGPGEQYF. The CDR3, as DNA: TGCGCCAGCAGCCATATACTAGCGGGAGGGCCTGGCGAGCAGTACTTC.

This clone came up once. This chain uses TRBV2 with TRBJ1-2; D possibly corresponds to TRBD1 (5 bases). This CDR3 contains 15 residues. The V and J ends lost 10 bases and 2 bases respectively, with 20 bases between them. In germline, CDR1 is SNHLY, CDR2 FYNNEI. The CDR3 DNA sequence: TGTGCCATCCCATCCCCTTCTGACAGAAACTATGGCTACACCTTC. Its translation: CAIPSPSDRNYGYTF.

This sequence joins TRBV5-1 and TRBJ1-2, with 7 bases fitting TRBD1. The J segment lost 3 bases and the V segment lost 5 bases, leaving 7 bases of the junction unmatched. Germline values: CDR1 SGHRS, CDR2 YFSETQ. The CDR3 is 14 amino acids. The CDR3 reads CASSIDRADYGYTF. For the CDR3, the DNA is TGCGCCAGCAGTATAGACAGGGCCGACTATGGCTACACCTTC.

The rearrangement joins TRBV4-1 to TRBJ1-4; maybe TRBD1 (5 bases). V lost 6 bases and J 2 bases, leaving 10 bases between the germline ends. This CDR3 region has 14 residues. CDR1 and CDR2 (germline): MGHRA, YSYEKL. CDR3 sequence reads: CASRSPGTNEKLFF. Written as DNA, the CDR3 is TGCGCCAGCAGGTCCCCAGGGACTAATGAAAAACTGTTTTTT.

V is TRBV9 and J is TRBJ2-1; D perhaps matches TRBD1 (6 bases). V lost 0 bases and J lost 7, with 8 bases in between. This CDR3 spans 13 amino acids. Per germline, CDR1 SGDLS and CDR2 YYNGEE. In DNA, the CDR3 is TGTGCCAGCAGCGTAGGGGGGCCGAATGAGCAGTTCTTC. Its protein product is CASSVGGPNEQFF.

The chain couples TRBV18 to TRBJ1-1; tentatively, D is TRBD1 (5 bases). The V gene lost 5 bases and the J gene lost 0 bases, with 13 bases spanning the gap. Germline V gene data show CDR1 as KGHSH and CDR2 as LQKENI. The CDR3 length is 15 residues. The CDR3 is CASSGVSDMNTEAFF. The CDR3 region has the DNA TGTGCCAGCTCAGGTGTTTCGGACATGAACACTGAAGCTTTCTTT.

The table lists this clone with a few counts. The chain links TRBV5-4 to TRBJ2-1, with TRBD2 as a possible D gene (5 bases). The CDR3 is 12 residues long. With 4 bases removed from V and 7 bases from J, the gap between germline ends came to 9 bases. Germline V lookup: CDR1 SGHNT, CDR2 YYREEE (reference sequence). The CDR3 DNA reads TGTGCCAGCAGCGGAGGCGTAAATGAGCAGTTCTTC. This sequence encodes CASSGGVNEQFF.

In this sample, this clone turned up once. The chain recombines TRBV7-9 with TRBJ2-3; 8 nucleotides line up with TRBD2. There are 14 residues in the CDR3. The ends lost 4 bases at V and 2 bases at J; junction bases unmatched: 2. The germline V gene encodes CDR1 SEHNR and CDR2 FQNEAQ (reference sequence). CDR3 loop: CASSWGLDTDTQYF. CDR3 bases: TGTGCCAGCAGCTGGGGACTAGACACAGATACGCAGTATTTT.

This clone was observed a single time. The genes are TRBV7-2 and TRBJ1-2; 10 nucleotides line up with TRBD1. The CDR3 is 17 amino acids. V gave up 1 base and J gave up 8 bases; unmatched junction bases: 13. In germline, CDR1 is SGHTA, CDR2 FQGNSA. Here the CDR3 reads CASSLEVFGQGGKGYTF. The DNA for the CDR3 is TGTGCCAGCAGCTTAGAAGTGTTCGGACAGGGGGGGAAAGGCTACACCTTC.

This clone has a handful of counts. The rearrangement uses TRBV11-2 and TRBJ2-2; a possible D gene is TRBD2 (5 bases). V was trimmed by 5 bases and J by 4 bases, leaving 20 bases between them. CDR3 length: 17 residues. Germline CDR1 reads SGHAT; CDR2 reads FQNNGV. CDR3 nucleotides: TGTGCCAGCAGCCCGACGATGCCAGGACTTACCACCGGGGAGCTGTTTTTT. The encoded protein is CASSPTMPGLTTGELFF.

The gene calls are TRBV19 and TRBJ1-2; D is uncertain. From germline, CDR1 is LNHDA and CDR2 SQIVND (reference sequence). The CDR3 covers 14 residues. The V end was cut by 7 bases, the J end by 5 bases, with 17 bases between. In nucleotides, the CDR3 is TGTGCCAGTACCACAAAGCGTGGTTATTATGGCTACACCTTC. Protein: CASTTKRGYYGYTF.

The chain has TRBV13 and TRBJ2-3; 9 positions match TRBD2. CDR3 length equals 16 residues. Per the germline V gene, CDR1 is PRHDT and CDR2 is FYEKMQ (reference sequence). With V trimmed by 4 bases and J by 8 bases, 13 bases remained unmatched. The CDR3 loop is CASSWDLAGSTGTQYF. CDR3 DNA sequence: TGTGCCAGCAGCTGGGATCTAGCGGGGAGCACGGGTACGCAGTATTTT.

The chain recombines TRBV2 with TRBJ2-2; TRBD2 is a possible D gene (6 bases). Germline V gene data show CDR1 as SNHLY and CDR2 as FYNNEI. There are 16 residues in the CDR3. Trimming took 2 bases from V and 6 from J, leaving 16 bases between them. CDR3 nucleotides: TGTGCCAGCAGTGAAAGGGGTCAGGGAGGCGCCGGGGAGCTGTTTTTT. The encoded protein is CASSERGQGGAGELFF.

The CDR3 bases are TGTGCCAGCAGCCAAGGAGGGGCCCGACTAGCGGGGGAGACAGATACGCAGTATTTT. Its translation: CASSQGGARLAGETDTQYF. The V and J genes are TRBV4-2 and TRBJ2-3; 12 bases fit TRBD2. With V trimmed by 1 base and J by 3 bases, 11 bases remained unmatched. Germline V CDR1 and CDR2: LGHNA, YNFKEQ. This CDR3 spans 19 amino acids.

The rearrangement uses TRBV27 and TRBJ2-5; 11 bases agree with TRBD2. V trimming: 5 bases; J trimming: 5 bases; junction bases outside the gene matches: 25. The V gene's germline CDR1 is MNHEY and CDR2 SMNVEV (reference sequence). CDR3 size: 21 residues. CDR3: CASSPTITSGGWPLFDETQYF. The CDR3 DNA sequence: TGTGCCAGCAGTCCCACCATTACTAGCGGGGGTTGGCCGTTGTTTGACGAGACCCAGTACTTC.

The chain is built from TRBV27 and TRBJ2-7; weak D call: TRBD1 (5 bases). V was pared by 5 bases and J by 3 bases, with 14 bases between. Germline-derived CDR1 and CDR2 are MNHEY and SMNVEV (reference sequence). The CDR3 contains 14 residues. The DNA of the CDR3 is TGTGCCAGCAGTCGTCAGGGATCCCGCTACGAGCAGTACTTC. It specifies CASSRQGSRYEQYF.

The chain links TRBV2 to TRBJ2-5, with a weak D call TRBD1 (5 bases). This CDR3 is 14 amino acids long. Germline CDR1 SNHLY, CDR2 FYNNEI. The CDR3 sequence is CALRAQSIQETQYF. The DNA for the CDR3 is TGTGCGCTCAGGGCGCAGAGTATCCAAGAGACCCAGTACTTC.

This rearrangement joins TRBV6-5 to TRBJ2-3, with D possibly being TRBD1 (6 bases). There are 14 residues in the CDR3. Germline lookup yields CDR1 MNHEY and CDR2 SVGAGI. The ends were cut back, 2 bases at V and 2 bases at J, with 8 bases in the middle. The CDR3 DNA is TGTGCCAGCAGTTACAAGGGGGTCACAGATACGCAGTATTTT. Translated, it gives CASSYKGVTDTQYF.

This chain links TRBV6-5 with TRBJ2-1; D unresolved. V lost 7 bases and J lost 5, with 15 bases in between. Looked up from germline, CDR1 is MNHEY and CDR2 is SVGAGI. This CDR3 comprises 14 residues. CDR3 sequence reads: CASTYAYPNNEQFF. The DNA of the CDR3 is TGTGCCAGCACCTACGCCTATCCAAACAATGAGCAGTTCTTC.

The genes are TRBV6-1 and TRBJ2-7; D is perhaps TRBD1 (5 bases). Trimming cost V 5 bases and J 1 base, with 12 bases left between them. The CDR3 runs to 14 residues. The V gene's germline CDR1 is MNHNS and CDR2 SASEGT. This chain's CDR3 is CASSSQGASYEQYF. The CDR3 DNA is TGTGCCAGCAGTAGTCAGGGTGCATCCTACGAGCAGTACTTC.

The CDR3 sequence: CASQGAGLSYNEQFF. In nucleotides, the CDR3 is TGTGCCAGTCAGGGGGCAGGATTATCCTACAATGAGCAGTTCTTC. The chain links TRBV6-5 to TRBJ2-1; 8 nucleotides align to TRBD1. This CDR3 has 15 amino acids. The germline V gene has CDR1 MNHEY and CDR2 SVGAGI. J lost 1 base, V lost 9 bases, and 8 bases had no gene match.

J is TRBJ1-2 and V is TRBV27, with TRBD1 as a possible D gene (6 bases). CDR3 length: 13 amino acids. The V gene's germline CDR1 is MNHEY and CDR2 SMNVEV (reference sequence). The germline V and J ends were trimmed by 2 bases and 8 bases, with 12 bases remaining between them. CDR3 sequence: CASSLGGAAGYTF. Written as DNA, the CDR3 is TGTGCCAGCAGTTTAGGGGGGGCTGCGGGCTACACCTTC.

J is TRBJ1-6 and V is TRBV28, with TRBD1 as a possible D gene (6 bases). Germline V gene data show CDR1 as MDHEN and CDR2 as SYDVKM. Trimming took 5 bases from V and 4 from J, leaving 18 bases between them. The CDR3 spans 17 residues. The CDR3 sequence is CASSPPGTTAYNSPLHF. DNA for the CDR3: TGTGCCAGCAGTCCGCCCGGGACAACCGCTTATAATTCACCCCTCCACTTT.

CDR3 coding DNA: TGTGCCTCGGAACAACCGGGACAGGGACGGAACATTCAGTACTTC. Its protein is CASEQPGQGRNIQYF. The J gene is TRBJ2-4, the V gene TRBV30; 9 positions agree with TRBD1. V was pared by 7 bases and J by 7 bases, with 14 bases of the junction left unmatched. The CDR3 is made up of 15 amino acids. CDR1 is GTSNPN and CDR2 is SVGIG in the germline V gene (reference sequence).